This T cell receptor (beta chain) is from a study of cytomegalovirus exposure and HLA in healthy donors. Study-level findings and limits: Segments of the TCR beta V type were, in most cases, productive about 87% or about 30% of the time in an earlier analysis. Most TCR sequences were rare, but some public TCRs occurred in many donors.

Germline CDR1 and CDR2: SGHTA and FQGTGA. This CDR3 region has 13 residues. V dropped 5 bases and J dropped 9; count of bases not matched to a gene: 8. About this clone itself: The antigen is undetermined.

The study ran its PCR with 60 Vbeta and 13 Jbeta primers. The protocol was immunoSEQ multiplex PCR, while the TCRdb copy is restricted to in-frame clones and leaves out a portion. The sample shows fewer than 85,000 clones, and about 5% sits with its ten largest clones. V and J are TRBV7-3 and TRBJ1-1, with 8 bases matching TRBD1. This clonotype was sampled from a woman between 40 and 50 years old in good health and CMV-seropositive. The material sequenced was PBMCs. The CDR3 region has the DNA TGTGCCAGCAGCGCAAGACAGGGGACAAAAGCTTTCTTT. Its translation is CASSARQGTKAFF.